Listed below are T cell receptor beta chains from one sample, sequenced in a study of T cell repertoires in cytomegalovirus infection. These receptors' targets are unknown. TCRdb re-analysed the reads in MiXCR, keeping a single row per CDR3 protein. The sample has 60,000 to 75,000 distinct CDR3 sequences, about 29% seen once. The sequencing here drew on CD8+ T cells from cultured PBMCs, taken from culture after CMV antigen stimulation. All receptors come from a human donor in good health (CMV status not recorded). Some clones in this sample may be carry-over from other donors' samples. Each CDR3 is given with its conserved first and last residue. The D gene is left open where the match is weak. Rows may omit the clone size; those that give it use once, few, many or a size class.

TRBV30,TRBJ2-2,.,.,TGTGCCTGGAGTGTGGTCGGCGGGGAGCTGTTTTTT,CAWSVVGGELFF
TRBV7-9,TRBJ1-5,.,.,TGTGCCAGCAGCTTAGCCCGGGGGGGTATGGGCGATGGGCCCCAGCATTTT,CASSLARGGMGDGPQHF
TRBV29-1,TRBJ2-7,many,TRBD2,TGCAGCTCCTCTAGCGGGAGTCACGAGCAGTACTTC,CSSSSGSHEQYF
TRBV7-2,TRBJ2-5,many,.,TGTGCCAGCAGCTTAGCTGCAGGGAAGAGAGAGACCCAGTACTTC,CASSLAAGKRETQYF
TRBV5-6,TRBJ1-1,many,TRBD1,TGTGCCAGCAGCATCGGACAGGGGAGAGCTGAAGCTTTCTTT,CASSIGQGRAEAFF
TRBV19,TRBJ2-2,.,.,TGTGCCAGTAGTATTAGTGCGAACACCGGGGAGCTGTTTTTT,CASSISANTGELFF
TRBV9,TRBJ2-5,.,.,TGTGCCAGCAGCGCGTTGGGCGCATCCCAAGAGACCCAGTACTTC,CASSALGASQETQYF
TRBV7-9,TRBJ1-2,.,.,TGTGCCAGCAGCGAGGACATGGCCTATGGCTACACCTTC,CASSEDMAYGYTF
TRBV27,TRBJ1-2,.,.,TGTGCCAGCACCTCTTACCTCCCGGACACCGGCTATGGCTACACCTTC,CASTSYLPDTGYGYTF
TRBV7-2,TRBJ2-7,many,.,TGTGCCAGCAGCTTAAATAACCCCGAACGAACGGGCTACGAGCAGTACTTC,CASSLNNPERTGYEQYF
TRBV18,TRBJ2-4,.,.,TGTGCCAGCTCACCACCGGCCAGGGCATCGCATGGCATTCAGTACTTC,CASSPPARASHGIQYF
TRBV4-3,TRBJ2-7,.,TRBD1,TGCGCCAGCAGCCAGAGCTGGGACAGGGGTTACGAGCAGTACTTC,CASSQSWDRGYEQYF
TRBV20-1,TRBJ1-2,.,TRBD1,TGCAGTGCTAGAGGGACAGGGGTTTATGGCTACACCTTC,CSARGTGVYGYTF
TRBV27,TRBJ2-4,few,.,TGTGCCAGCAGTTTCGGTTCTGGCAAAAACATTCAGTACTTC,CASSFGSGKNIQYF
TRBV4-1,TRBJ2-7,few,.,TGCGCCAGCAGCCAAGGGGCGGAGAGCTCCTACGAGCAGTACTTC,CASSQGAESSYEQYF
TRBV5-4,TRBJ2-3,many,TRBD2,TGTGCCAGCAGCTTGAGCTCGGGAGGGACAGATACGCAGTATTTT,CASSLSSGGTDTQYF
TRBV10-2,TRBJ2-7,.,.,TGCGCCAGCAGTGACAGGGAGGACGAGCAGTACTTC,CASSDREDEQYF
TRBV19,TRBJ2-1,.,TRBD2,TGTGCCAGTAGTCCGGGGACTAGCATCAACGAGCAGTTCTTC,CASSPGTSINEQFF
TRBV29-1,TRBJ2-2,.,.,TGCAGCGTTGAAGGACAATCGGGCACCGGGGAGCTGTTTTTT,CSVEGQSGTGELFF
TRBV25-1,TRBJ1-1,few,.,TGTGCCAGCAGTGAAAGGACTGAAGCTTTCTTT,CASSERTEAFF
TRBV10-2,TRBJ2-7,few,TRBD2,TGCGCCAGCAGTGACCAGCGGGAGGGCCACGAGCAGTACTTC,CASSDQREGHEQYF
TRBV4-1,TRBJ2-7,few,TRBD1,TGCGCCAGCAGCCAAAAGGACAGGGACGCCGACGAGCAGTACTTC,CASSQKDRDADEQYF
TRBV27,TRBJ1-1,.,.,TGTGCCAGCAGTTTATCGATGGGAAGCACTGAAGCTTTCTTT,CASSLSMGSTEAFF
TRBV4-3,TRBJ1-2,many,.,TGCGCCAGCAGCCAAGATCCGTTCGAGGGTAGCTATGGCTACACCTTC,CASSQDPFEGSYGYTF
TRBV7-8,TRBJ2-7,many,TRBD1,TGTGCCAGCAGCTTAGTATCAACAGGGGAGATTGGCGACGAGCAGTACTTC,CASSLVSTGEIGDEQYF
TRBV7-2,TRBJ2-1,many,.,TGTGCCAGCAGCCTACTAACTTCACCGGGAAATGAGCAGTTCTTC,CASSLLTSPGNEQFF
TRBV4-2,TRBJ2-2,.,.,TGTGCCAGCAGCCAAGATGAATTAGGAACCGGGGAGCTGTTTTTT,CASSQDELGTGELFF
TRBV14,TRBJ2-1,.,TRBD2,TGTGCCAGCAGCCCGGAGCGGGGTTATCCCTACAATGAGCAGTTCTTC,CASSPERGYPYNEQFF
TRBV7-2,TRBJ1-5,many,.,TGTGCCAGCAGCCCCAGCGGGGGGCCGGGGCAGCCCCAGCATTTT,CASSPSGGPGQPQHF
TRBV5-1,TRBJ2-1,.,.,TGCGCCAGCAGCTTGGGCAATGAGCAGTTCTTC,CASSLGNEQFF
TRBV7-9,TRBJ2-3,many,.,TGTGCCAGCAGCCCTCCGATGTCTAGACATACGCAGTATTTT,CASSPPMSRHTQYF
TRBV4-3,TRBJ1-3,.,.,TGCGCCAGCAGCCTAGGACAGAACTCTGGAAACACCATATATTTT,CASSLGQNSGNTIYF
TRBV2,TRBJ2-3,.,TRBD2,TGTGCCAGCAGCTCCGGGACTAGCGGACTCACAGATACGCAGTATTTT,CASSSGTSGLTDTQYF
TRBV2,TRBJ1-1,few,.,TGTGCCAGCAGGGAGTGGGGAGGCCACACTGAAGCTTTCTTT,CASREWGGHTEAFF
TRBV29-1,TRBJ2-7,.,TRBD1,TGCAGCGTAGCCGCCGACAGGGCGAGGGTGGACGAGCAGTACTTC,CSVAADRARVDEQYF
TRBV19,TRBJ2-7,few,.,TGTGCCAGTAGGACAACACGGAGCTCCTACGAGCAGTACTTC,CASRTTRSSYEQYF
TRBV9,TRBJ2-1,.,TRBD2,TGTGCCAGCAGCTTACGACTAGCGGGAGAAAATTACAATGAGCAGTTCTTC,CASSLRLAGENYNEQFF
TRBV6-5,TRBJ1-2,.,.,TGTGCCAGCAGTTACACAGGGTTAGGCTACACCTTC,CASSYTGLGYTF
TRBV7-9,TRBJ2-1,few,.,TGTGCCAGCAGCCCTCGGACAGTTAATGAGCAGTTCTTC,CASSPRTVNEQFF
TRBV5-1,TRBJ2-3,.,TRBD2,TGCGCCAGCAGCTCGTCTGAGGACGCTCCGGGACTAGCGACAGATACGCAGTATTTT,CASSSSEDAPGLATDTQYF
TRBV4-1,TRBJ2-1,.,.,TGCGCCAGCAGCCAAGTGGATTTTTCGAGCTCCTACAATGAGCAGTTCTTC,CASSQVDFSSSYNEQFF
TRBV7-9,TRBJ1-1,.,.,TGTGCCAGCAGCTTAGTAGGAGGAACACAGAACACTGAAGCTTTCTTT,CASSLVGGTQNTEAFF